What follows is one T cell receptor beta chain and its context. CDR1 and CDR2 (germline): SNHLY, FYNNEI. V lost 2 bases and J lost 2, with 28 bases in between. The CDR3 is 20 amino acids. This table comes from immunoSEQ multiplex PCR, and its TCRdb copy is limited to in-frame clones, with some not included. The table has tens of thousands of clones, around 85% seen once. The sample belongs to a study of OX40 agonist ivuxolimab in advanced cancers. The V gene is TRBV2, the J gene TRBJ2-7, with a weak D call TRBD2 (7 bases). The clonotype originates from an adult with an advanced solid tumor such as melanoma, head and neck, liver or kidney cancer. The sample in question was CD4+ or CD8+ T cells sorted from blood, obtained in a trial of the OX40 agonist ivuxolimab. The CDR3 DNA reads as TGTGCCAGCAGTGAATGGGGGGGCAGTCTTATACCGAGCCTTACCTACGAGCAGTACTTC. Amino acids: CASSEWGGSLIPSLTYEQYF.